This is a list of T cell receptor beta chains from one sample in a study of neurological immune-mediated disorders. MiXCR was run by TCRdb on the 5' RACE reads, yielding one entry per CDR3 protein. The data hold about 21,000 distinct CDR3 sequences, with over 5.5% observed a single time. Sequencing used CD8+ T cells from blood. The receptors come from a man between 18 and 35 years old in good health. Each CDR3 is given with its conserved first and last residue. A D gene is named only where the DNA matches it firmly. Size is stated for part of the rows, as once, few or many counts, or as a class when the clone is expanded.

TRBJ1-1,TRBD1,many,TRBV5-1,TGCGCCAGCAGCTTGGAACAGGGGGGTTGGACTGAAGCTTTCTTT,CASSLEQGGWTEAFF
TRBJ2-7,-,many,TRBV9,TGTGCCAGCAGCCCTCTTGGAGGCGAGCAGTACTTC,CASSPLGGEQYF
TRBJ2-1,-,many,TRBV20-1,TGCAGTGCTAGAGATTGGGGGGTTACAGGGGACAATGAGCAGTTCTTC,CSARDWGVTGDNEQFF
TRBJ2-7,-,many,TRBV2,TGTGCCAGCAGTGAAGGGACTTCTATCTCCTACGAGCAGTACTTC,CASSEGTSISYEQYF
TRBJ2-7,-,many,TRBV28,TGTGCCAGCAGTTCGGGAATGGGTGGCTACGAGCAGTACTTC,CASSSGMGGYEQYF
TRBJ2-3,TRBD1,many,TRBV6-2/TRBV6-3,TGTGCCAGCAGGACAGGGCGGGATACGCAGTATTTT,CASRTGRDTQYF
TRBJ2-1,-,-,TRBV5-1,TGCGCCAACAGATCCCTACAGGGAGTATCCTACAATGAGCAGTTCTTC,CANRSLQGVSYNEQFF
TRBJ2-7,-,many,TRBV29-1,TGCAGCGTTGAAGTGCCGGTTAGCGAGCAGTACTTC,CSVEVPVSEQYF
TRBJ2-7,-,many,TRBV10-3,TGTGCCATCAGTGAAGGACGGAGCTACGAGCAGTACTTC,CAISEGRSYEQYF
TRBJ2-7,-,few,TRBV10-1,TGCGCCAGCAGTTTCCTTGACACCAACTACGAGCAGTACTTC,CASSFLDTNYEQYF
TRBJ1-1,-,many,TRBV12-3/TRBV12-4,TGTGCCAGCAGTTTAGAGAGTACCAACACTGAAGCTTTCTTT,CASSLESTNTEAFF
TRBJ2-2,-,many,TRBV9,TGTGCCAGCAGCAAGGACGGATACACCGGGGAGCTGTTTTTT,CASSKDGYTGELFF
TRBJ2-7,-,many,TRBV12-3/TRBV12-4,TGTGCCAGCACCCGGGACCCCCGGACCTCGTCGGTAGGGCAGTACTTC,CASTRDPRTSSVGQYF
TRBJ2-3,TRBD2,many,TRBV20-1,TGCAGTGCTAGAGCTACGGGGGGTGCAGATACGCAGTATTTT,CSARATGGADTQYF
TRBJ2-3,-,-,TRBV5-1,TGCGCCAGCAGCTTGGGGAAGGCGGGCAGCACAGATACGCAGTATTTT,CASSLGKAGSTDTQYF
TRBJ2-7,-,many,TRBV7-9,TGTGCCAGCAATGAACTAAGCTACGAGCAGTACTTC,CASNELSYEQYF
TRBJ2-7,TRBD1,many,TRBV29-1,TGCAGCGTTGAAGTACCTTTGGGACAGGGATTCGAGCAGTACTTC,CSVEVPLGQGFEQYF
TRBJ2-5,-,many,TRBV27,TGTGCCAGCAGCGGACGGAACCAAGAGACCCAGTACTTC,CASSGRNQETQYF
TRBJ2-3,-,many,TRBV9,TGTGCCAGCAGCGATCGGGAGATGCCCACAGATACGCAGTATTTT,CASSDREMPTDTQYF
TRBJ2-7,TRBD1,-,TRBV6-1,TGTGCCAGCAGTGAAGCGCTCCCAGGGACAGGGGAGTACGAGCAGTACTTC,CASSEALPGTGEYEQYF
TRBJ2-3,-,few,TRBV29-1,TGCAGCGTGACGGGGGGCCCGCATCCAGATACGCAGTATTTT,CSVTGGPHPDTQYF
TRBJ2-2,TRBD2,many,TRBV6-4,TGTGCCAGCAGTGACTCCCGGGGGGGGAACACCGGGGAGCTGTTTTTT,CASSDSRGGNTGELFF
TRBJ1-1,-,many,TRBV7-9,TGTGCCAGCAGCGCATACAGCACAGCAGACACTGAAGCTTTCTTT,CASSAYSTADTEAFF
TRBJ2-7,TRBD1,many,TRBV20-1,TGCAGTGCTAGAGAGGACAGGGACTACGAGCAGTACTTC,CSAREDRDYEQYF
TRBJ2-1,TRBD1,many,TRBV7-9,TGTGCCAGCAGCTCCCCGGGGCAGACAGGGGTAACCGCCGAGGAGCAGTTCTTC,CASSSPGQTGVTAEEQFF
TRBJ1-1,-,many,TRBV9,TGTGCCAGCAGTAATGGGGTCGGGGTTATGAACACTGAAGCTTTCTTT,CASSNGVGVMNTEAFF
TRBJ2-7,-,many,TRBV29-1,TGCAGCGTTGGCCAACAGGGCTACGAGCAGTACTTC,CSVGQQGYEQYF
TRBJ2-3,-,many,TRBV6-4,TGTGCCAGCAGTGCCGACCAAGAAGCAGATACGCAGTATTTT,CASSADQEADTQYF
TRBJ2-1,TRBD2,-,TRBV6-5,TGTGCCAGCAGATTCACAAGCGGGGGGTCTTACAATGAGCAGTTCTTC,CASRFTSGGSYNEQFF
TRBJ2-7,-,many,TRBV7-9,TGTGCCAGCAGCTTACCCCCCGGGGGCGGTTTCTACGAGCAGTACTTC,CASSLPPGGGFYEQYF
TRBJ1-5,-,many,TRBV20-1,TGCAGTGCTAGAGGGAAACCAACTCTCAATCAGCCCCAGCATTTT,CSARGKPTLNQPQHF
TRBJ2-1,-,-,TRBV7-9,TGTGCCAGCAGAGCGGCACTAGCCTCGAATGAGCAGTTCTTC,CASRAALASNEQFF
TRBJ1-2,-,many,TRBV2,TGTGCCAGCAGTGAATACCGACAGTCTGGCTACACCTTC,CASSEYRQSGYTF
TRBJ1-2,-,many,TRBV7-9,TGTGCCAGCAGCGCAGGGACTCTCCATGGCTACACCTTC,CASSAGTLHGYTF
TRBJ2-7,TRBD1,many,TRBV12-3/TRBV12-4,TGTGCCAGCAGTCGGTCCGGGACAGGGCTTTGGGAGCAGTACTTC,CASSRSGTGLWEQYF
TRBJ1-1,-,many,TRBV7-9,TGTGCCAGCAGCTCCCCCGGGGTTGAAGCTTTCTTT,CASSSPGVEAFF
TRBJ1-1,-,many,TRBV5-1,TGCGCCAGCAGCGTTCTAGGGGCGAACACTGAAGCTTTCTTT,CASSVLGANTEAFF
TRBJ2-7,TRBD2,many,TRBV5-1,TGCGCCAGCAGCGCCCGGGGGGTGCACCTCTACGAGCAGTACTTC,CASSARGVHLYEQYF
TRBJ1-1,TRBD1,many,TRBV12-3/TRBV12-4,TGTGCCAGCAGTACTAGACAGGGTGGGTTGATGAACACTGAAGCTTTCTTT,CASSTRQGGLMNTEAFF
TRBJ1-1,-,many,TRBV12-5,TGTGCTAGTGGTCTGTGGGGAAGCATGAACACTGAAGCTTTCTTT,CASGLWGSMNTEAFF